The clone carrying this T cell receptor beta chain was seen ten or more times. Its antigen remains unknown. Every sequencing run generated over 190 million TCR-beta sequences from 15-18 subjects. TCRdb analysed the 5' RACE reads with MiXCR anew, one entry per CDR3 protein. This table has about 55,000 distinct CDR3 sequences, less than 4% appearing once. The CDR3 runs 16 residues. CDR1 is LGHDT, CDR2 YNNKEL, per germline (reference sequence). Trimming left V 1 base short and J 2 bases short, with 15 bases between. This entry comes from a study of neurological immune-mediated disorders. Study outcomes and limitations: No CDR3 amino acid sequences were shared by expanded clones across subjects, suggesting private repertoires in all groups.

The material sequenced was PBMCs. The sequence was obtained from a man aged 55 to 70 with multiple sclerosis. The rearrangement links TRBV3-1 to TRBJ2-7; D unclear. The CDR3 here is CASSQAPSIPTYEQYF. In nucleotides, the CDR3 is TGTGCCAGCAGCCAAGCCCCCTCGATCCCGACCTACGAGCAGTACTTC.